The present T cell receptor (beta chain) was sequenced within a study of radiotherapy plus CTLA-4 blockade in lung cancer. The data were produced by immunoSEQ multiplex PCR, yet TCRdb's version contains in-frame clones alone and is incomplete. The sample includes approximately 60,000 clones, approximately 77% of them seen just once. Whole-study findings and limits: Early shifts in blood T cell clones, with interferon-beta, reportedly predicted response best. Peripheral blood showed expansion of tumor-derived TCR clones after radiotherapy and ipilimumab.

This clone was observed a single time. Antigen unknown. The CDR3 contains 16 residues. CDR1 is SGHDN, CDR2 FVKESK, per germline. Germline trimming cut 4 bases from V and 5 bases from J; bases unmatched to any gene: 9. This sample comprised peripheral blood, obtained from a patient treated with radiotherapy plus ipilimumab. The chain has TRBV14 and TRBJ2-2; 8 bases line up with TRBD1. The source is a human donor with non-small cell lung cancer who had a complete response to radiotherapy plus ipilimumab. CDR3 nucleotide sequence: TGTGCCAGCAGCCGTCCAGGGGGCATTCGGACCGGGGAGCTGTTTTTT. This sequence encodes CASSRPGGIRTGELFF.